The 12 T cell receptor beta chains in this list originate from one sample, sequenced in a study of shared clonotypes between healthy human individuals. Naive CD8 cells comprised CD45RO-negative, CCR7-positively selected cells, excluding terminally differentiated effector memory CD45RA+ cells. Sequenced by immunoSEQ multiplex PCR; TCRdb stores in-frame clones only, minus some. Among over 2,000,000 clones listed, around 93% were seen once. Sequenced sample: naive CD8+ T cells from PBMCs. These receptors all come from a man aged 18 to 30 in good health. Some clones in this sample may be carry-over from other donors' samples.

The chain couples TRBV10-3 to TRBJ2-7; TRBD1 matches at 10 bases. There are 13 residues in the CDR3. J was trimmed by 3 bases and V by 8 bases; bases with no gene match: 4. Germline V gene sequence: CDR1 ENHRY, CDR2 SYGVKD. Here the CDR3 DNA reads TGTGCCATCGGACAGGGGGTTTTCTACGAGCAGTACTTC. Its translation is CAIGQGVFYEQYF.

The chain combines TRBV5-6 with TRBJ2-5; D not resolved. This CDR3 is built from 14 residues. In germline, CDR1 is SGHDT, CDR2 YYEEEE. V was clipped by 0 bases and J by 1 base, with 7 bases between them. This CDR3 reads CASSLAGIQETQYF. The CDR3, as DNA: TGTGCCAGCAGCTTGGCTGGGATCCAAGAGACCCAGTACTTC.

The chain has TRBV5-5 and TRBJ1-5; TRBD1 aligns across 7 bases. The CDR3 is 15 amino acids. The trim removed 0 bases at V and 10 bases at J, leaving 10 bases unmatched. Germline CDR1 is SGHKS and CDR2 is YYEKEE (reference sequence). The CDR3 nucleotides read TGTGCCAGCAGCTTGGGACAGGGTGCCCCCGAACCCCAGCATTTT. Translating gives CASSLGQGAPEPQHF.

The gene calls are TRBV9 and TRBJ2-7; 8 bases fit TRBD2. Germline lookup yields CDR1 SGDLS and CDR2 YYNGEE. Trimming removed 0 bases from V and 4 bases from J; junction bases left unmatched: 9. There are 16 residues in the CDR3. In DNA form, the CDR3 reads TGTGCCAGCAGCGTAGCCGGAGCGGGAGTCAGGTACGAGCAGTACTTC. Translating it yields CASSVAGAGVRYEQYF.

The CDR3 protein is CASSLGQDQYEQYF. The DNA for the CDR3 is TGTGCCAGTAGCTTGGGACAGGATCAGTACGAGCAGTACTTC. The rearrangement links TRBV19 to TRBJ2-7, with TRBD1 identical over 8 bases. Germline CDR1 and CDR2: LNHDA and SQIVND (reference sequence). The CDR3 has 14 residues. Trimming cost V 6 bases and J 4 bases; bases outside gene matches: 8.

This clone was picked up one time. This chain connects TRBV9 to TRBJ2-1; no firm D call. Trimming took 0 bases from V and 3 from J, leaving 16 bases between them. Germline V gives CDR1 SGDLS, CDR2 YYNGEE. This CDR3 is 17 amino acids long. This CDR3 is CASSVVDGSLLYNEQFF. DNA for the CDR3: TGTGCCAGCAGCGTAGTTGACGGATCCCTTCTCTACAATGAGCAGTTCTTC.

The chain carries TRBV7-3 and TRBJ1-2, with 10 bases identical to TRBD1. V lost 5 bases to trimming and J lost 6 bases; unmatched junction nucleotides: 3. The V gene's germline CDR1 is SGHTA and CDR2 FQGTGA. The CDR3 extends over 13 amino acids. The CDR3 DNA sequence: TGTGCCAGCAGCCTGGGACAGGGGCATGGCTACACCTTC. It translates to CASSLGQGHGYTF.

This chain joins TRBV30 and TRBJ1-2; TRBD1 matches at 8 bases. The CDR3 contains 14 residues. The V and J ends lost 5 bases and 5 bases, in that order; junction bases with no gene match: 10. Germline V gene lookup returns CDR1 GTSNPN and CDR2 SVGIG (reference sequence). The CDR3 DNA reads as TGTGCCTGGGACCTAGGACAGGGCTTGTATGGCTACACCTTC. Protein product: CAWDLGQGLYGYTF. Full variable domain (rest looked up from reference TRBV30 and TRBJ1-2): SQTIHQWPATLVQPVGSPLSLECTVEGTSNPNLYWYRQAAGRGLQLLFYSVGIGQISSEVPQNLSASRPQDRQFILSSKKLLLSDSGFYLCAWDLGQGLYGYTFGSGTRLTVV.

The chain carries TRBV27 and TRBJ2-1; D gene unclear. This CDR3 has 13 residues. CDR1 is MNHEY, CDR2 SMNVEV, per germline (reference sequence). V gave up 5 bases and J gave up 6 bases, with 11 bases separating them. The CDR3 loop reads CASSPSPRNEQFF. DNA of the CDR3: TGTGCCAGCAGTCCTTCTCCCCGCAATGAGCAGTTCTTC.

The rearrangement links TRBV9 to TRBJ1-2; 10 bases fit TRBD1. This CDR3 comprises 16 residues. V dropped 4 bases and J dropped 3; count of bases not matched to a gene: 9. Germline-derived CDR1 and CDR2 are SGDLS and YYNGEE. CDR3 in DNA: TGTGCCAGCAGCTCCCTCCGGGACAGGGGCGACTATGGCTACACCTTC. It translates to CASSSLRDRGDYGYTF.

V and J are TRBV5-4 and TRBJ2-7; D ambiguous. The CDR3 covers 12 residues. Trimming removed 3 bases from V and 2 bases from J, with 6 bases in between. Germline V gene sequence: CDR1 SGHNT, CDR2 YYREEE (reference sequence). CDR3 protein: CASSYGTYEQYF. CDR3 DNA sequence: TGTGCCAGCAGCTATGGGACCTACGAGCAGTACTTC.

The chain carries TRBV9 and TRBJ1-1; TRBD1 agrees at 8 bases. Looked up from germline, CDR1 is SGDLS and CDR2 is YYNGEE. Trimming removed 4 bases from V and 0 bases from J; junction bases left unmatched: 5. The CDR3 consists of 15 residues. For the CDR3, the DNA is TGTGCCAGCAGCCCCTGGGACAGGCTGAACACTGAAGCTTTCTTT. This translates into CASSPWDRLNTEAFF.